Reported below is one T cell receptor (beta chain). This sample is part of a study of cytomegalovirus exposure and HLA in healthy donors. V gave up 1 base and J gave up 4 bases, with 13 bases separating them. Germline CDR1 is KGHSH and CDR2 is LQKENI. The length of the CDR3 is 15 residues. The PCR employed 60 Vbeta primers together with 13 Jbeta primers. Method: immunoSEQ multiplex PCR; TCRdb's copy keeps in-frame clones and lacks some. Among 100,000 to 150,000 clones listed, roughly four fifths were seen once. The sequence was obtained from a woman aged 50 to 65 in good health and CMV-seronegative. Sample: PBMCs. This chain uses TRBV18 with TRBJ1-1; D is unclear. CDR3 DNA sequence: TGTGCCAGCTCACCACTCGACTACATGGGCACTGAAGCTTTCTTT. This gives the protein CASSPLDYMGTEAFF.